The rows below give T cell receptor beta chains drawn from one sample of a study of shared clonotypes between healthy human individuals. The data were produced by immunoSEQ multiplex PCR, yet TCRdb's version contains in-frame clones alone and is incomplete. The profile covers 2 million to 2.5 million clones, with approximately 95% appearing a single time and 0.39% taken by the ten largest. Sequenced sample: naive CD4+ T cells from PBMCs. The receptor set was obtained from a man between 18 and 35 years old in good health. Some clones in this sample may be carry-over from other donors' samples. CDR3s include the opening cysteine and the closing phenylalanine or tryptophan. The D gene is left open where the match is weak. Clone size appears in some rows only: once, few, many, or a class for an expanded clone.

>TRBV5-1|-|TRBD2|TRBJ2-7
CASSHWTSLSDEQYF
TGCGCCAGCAGCCACTGGACTAGTTTAAGTGACGAGCAGTACTTC
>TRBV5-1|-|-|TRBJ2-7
CASGWGPTTSEQYF
TGCGCCAGCGGTTGGGGACCAACTACTAGCGAGCAGTACTTC
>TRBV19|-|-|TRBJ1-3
CASSRTGGNTIYF
TGTGCCAGCAGTCGGACGGGGGGAAACACCATATATTTT
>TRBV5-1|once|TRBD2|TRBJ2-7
CASSASTSGFYEQYF
TGCGCCAGCAGCGCCTCGACTAGCGGGTTCTACGAGCAGTACTTC
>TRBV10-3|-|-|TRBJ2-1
CAISETEGRGDHEQFF
TGTGCCATCAGCGAGACAGAGGGCAGGGGGGACCATGAGCAGTTCTTC
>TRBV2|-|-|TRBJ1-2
CASSGSANYGYTF
TGTGCCAGCAGTGGGTCCGCGAACTATGGCTACACCTTC
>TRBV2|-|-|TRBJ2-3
CASRESGDTQYF
TGTGCCAGCAGGGAGAGTGGTGATACGCAGTATTTT
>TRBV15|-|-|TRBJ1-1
CATSSPPNTEAFF
TGTGCCACCAGCTCCCCGCCGAACACTGAAGCTTTCTTT
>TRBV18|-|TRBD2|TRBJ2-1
CASSPLSGGDYNEQFF
TGTGCCAGCTCACCCCTTAGCGGGGGGGACTACAATGAGCAGTTCTTC
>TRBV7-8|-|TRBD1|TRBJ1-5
CASSGQGSQPQHF
TGTGCCAGCAGCGGACAGGGTTCTCAGCCCCAGCATTTT
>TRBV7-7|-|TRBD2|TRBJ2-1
CASSLFAGDNEQFF
TGTGCCAGCAGCTTATTTGCGGGGGACAATGAGCAGTTCTTC
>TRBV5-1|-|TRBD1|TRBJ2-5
CASSLGTGVQETQYF
TGCGCCAGCAGCTTGGGGACAGGGGTTCAAGAGACCCAGTACTTC
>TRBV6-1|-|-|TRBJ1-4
CASSEAGLPFWDEKLFF
TGTGCCAGCAGTGAAGCGGGTCTACCTTTCTGGGATGAAAAACTGTTTTTT
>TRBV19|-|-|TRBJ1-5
CASSTPGGLGDQPQHF
TGTGCCAGTAGTACTCCTGGGGGGTTGGGAGATCAGCCCCAGCATTTT
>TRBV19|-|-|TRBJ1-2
CASSLWRGSYYGYTF
TGTGCCAGTAGTCTCTGGAGGGGATCGTACTATGGCTACACCTTC
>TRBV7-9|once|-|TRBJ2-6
CASSQGFGANVLTF
TGTGCCAGCAGCCAGGGGTTTGGGGCCAACGTCCTGACTTTC
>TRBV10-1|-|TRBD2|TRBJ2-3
CASAGTSGSSTDTQYF
TGCGCCAGCGCGGGGACTAGCGGGTCTAGCACAGATACGCAGTATTTT
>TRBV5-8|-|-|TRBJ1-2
CASSLIQGNYGYTF
TGTGCCAGCAGCTTGATTCAGGGGAACTATGGCTACACCTTC
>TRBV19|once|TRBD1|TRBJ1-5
CASSIRDRSNQPQHF
TGTGCCAGTAGTATCCGGGACAGGAGCAATCAGCCCCAGCATTTT
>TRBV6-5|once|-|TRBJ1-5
CASSYQYNSNQPQHF
TGTGCCAGCAGTTATCAATACAATAGCAATCAGCCCCAGCATTTT
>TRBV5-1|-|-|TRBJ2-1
CASSLDIAREQFF
TGCGCCAGCAGCTTGGATATCGCCCGGGAGCAGTTCTTC
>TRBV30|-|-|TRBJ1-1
CAWGVLGTEAFF
TGTGCCTGGGGCGTCCTGGGGACTGAAGCTTTCTTT
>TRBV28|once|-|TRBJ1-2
CASSKPGVYGYTF
TGTGCCAGCAGTAAACCAGGGGTCTATGGCTACACCTTC
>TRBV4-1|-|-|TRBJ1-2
CASSQDGGDYGYTF
TGCGCCAGCAGCCAAGATGGGGGGGACTATGGCTACACCTTC
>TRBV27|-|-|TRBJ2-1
CASRQGYNEQFF
TGTGCCAGCAGGCAGGGGTACAATGAGCAGTTCTTC
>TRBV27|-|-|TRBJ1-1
CASNGGPVNTEAFF
TGTGCCAGCAACGGGGGACCGGTGAACACTGAAGCTTTCTTT
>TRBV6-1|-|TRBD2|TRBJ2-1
CASSEGTSGSNEQFF
TGTGCCAGCAGCGAAGGGACTAGCGGGAGCAATGAGCAGTTCTTC
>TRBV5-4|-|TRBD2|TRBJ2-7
CASSSDGGEQYF
TGTGCCAGCAGCTCGGACGGGGGGGAGCAGTACTTC
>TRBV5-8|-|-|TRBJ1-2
CASSWNRGSDNYGYTF
TGTGCCAGCAGCTGGAACCGGGGGTCAGATAACTATGGCTACACCTTC
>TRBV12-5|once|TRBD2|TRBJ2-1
CASGPYLTSEYLFF
TGTGCTAGTGGTCCGTATTTGACTAGCGAATACCTGTTCTTC
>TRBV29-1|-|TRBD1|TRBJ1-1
CSVLGQRNTEAFF
TGCAGCGTTTTGGGACAGAGGAACACTGAAGCTTTCTTT
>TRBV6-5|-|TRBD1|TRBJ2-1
CASRGKGAPYNEQFF
TGTGCCAGCAGGGGAAAGGGGGCCCCGTACAATGAGCAGTTCTTC
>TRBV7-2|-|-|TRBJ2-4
CASSPFGRSGIAKNIQYF
TGTGCCAGCAGCCCTTTTGGTCGGAGCGGCATAGCCAAAAACATTCAGTACTTC
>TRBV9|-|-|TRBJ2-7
CASSVTGLSYEQYF
TGTGCCAGCAGCGTTACGGGACTGTCCTACGAGCAGTACTTC
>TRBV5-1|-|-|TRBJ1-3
CASSSIGVQGNTIYF
TGCGCCAGCAGCTCTATAGGGGTACAAGGAAACACCATATATTTT
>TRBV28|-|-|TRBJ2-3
CASRSGELTDTQYF
TGTGCCAGCAGATCGGGGGAATTGACAGATACGCAGTATTTT
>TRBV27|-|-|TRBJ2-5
CASSLSPKRQETQYF
TGTGCCAGCAGTTTATCCCCCAAAAGGCAAGAGACCCAGTACTTC
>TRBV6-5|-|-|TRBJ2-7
CASSYQAPGSEQYF
TGTGCCAGCAGTTACCAAGCCCCAGGTTCCGAGCAGTACTTC
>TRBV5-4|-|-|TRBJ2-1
CASSLAVQSYNEQFF
TGTGCCAGCAGCTTGGCTGTACAGTCCTACAATGAGCAGTTCTTC
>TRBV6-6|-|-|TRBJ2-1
CASTPDSSYNEQFF
TGTGCCAGCACCCCGGACAGCTCCTACAATGAGCAGTTCTTC
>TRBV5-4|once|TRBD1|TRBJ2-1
CASSSEGFTGDQEQFF
TGTGCCAGCAGCTCAGAAGGATTCACAGGGGACCAAGAGCAGTTCTTC